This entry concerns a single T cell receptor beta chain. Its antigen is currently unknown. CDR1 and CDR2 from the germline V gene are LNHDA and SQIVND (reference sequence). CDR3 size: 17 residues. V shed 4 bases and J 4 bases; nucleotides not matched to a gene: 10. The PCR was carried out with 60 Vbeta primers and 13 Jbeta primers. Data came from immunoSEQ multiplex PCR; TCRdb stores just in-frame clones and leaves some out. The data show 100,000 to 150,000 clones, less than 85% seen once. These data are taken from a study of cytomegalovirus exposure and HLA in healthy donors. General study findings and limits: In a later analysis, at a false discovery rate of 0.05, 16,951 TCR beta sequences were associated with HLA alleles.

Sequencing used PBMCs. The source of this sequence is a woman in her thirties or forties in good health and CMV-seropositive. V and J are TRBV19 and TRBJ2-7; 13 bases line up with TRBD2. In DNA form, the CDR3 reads TGTGCCAGTAGTAGGGGACTAGCGGGAAGTTTCGGTTACGAGCAGTACTTC. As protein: CASSRGLAGSFGYEQYF.